This T cell receptor (beta chain) derives from a study of T cell changes during pregnancy in multiple sclerosis. TCRdb's copy holds only in-frame clones and misses some; the assay was immunoSEQ multiplex PCR. The sample holds roughly 63,000 clones, less than 95% seen once. V lost 0 bases to trimming and J lost 5 bases; unmatched junction nucleotides: 2. Looked up from germline, CDR1 is SGHDT and CDR2 is YYEEEE. This CDR3 is built from 14 residues. The V and J genes are TRBV5-6 and TRBJ1-2; TRBD1 matches at 9 bases. This TCR came from a female donor in good health, enrolled as a control in a pregnancy study. The sequencing used peripheral blood, collected in the second trimester of pregnancy. CDR3 sequence (DNA): TGTGCCAGCAGCTTGGACAGGGGGCCTTATGGCTACACCTTC. It codes for CASSLDRGPYGYTF.